The 27 T cell receptor beta chains below come from one sample, sequenced in a study of OX40 agonist ivuxolimab in advanced cancers. The repertoire was sequenced with immunoSEQ multiplex PCR; TCRdb's copy has only in-frame clones and lacks some. The table records tens of thousands of clones, approximately 88% of them present only once. Material: CD4+ or CD8+ T cells sorted from blood, obtained in a trial of the OX40 agonist ivuxolimab. Receptors originate from an adult with an advanced solid tumor such as melanoma, head and neck, liver or kidney cancer.

The genes are TRBV6-6 and TRBJ1-4; perhaps TRBD1 as D (5 bases). Germline V gene sequence: CDR1 MNHNY, CDR2 SVGAGI (reference sequence). The CDR3 totals 14 residues. V lost 7 bases and J 8 bases, leaving 17 bases between the germline ends. CDR3 nucleotides: TGTGCCAGCAAATTCGCGGGGGGGGGAGAAAAACTGTTTTTT. This encodes CASKFAGGGEKLFF.

The chain's CDR3 is CASSLSGRGETQYF. In DNA form, the CDR3 reads TGTGCCAGCAGCCTTAGCGGGAGAGGAGAGACCCAGTACTTC. The rearrangement uses TRBV7-3 and TRBJ2-5; 9 bases are a match to TRBD2. Per germline, CDR1 SGHTA and CDR2 FQGTGA. The V gene end was trimmed by 5 bases and the J gene end by 4 bases; junction bases not matched to a gene: 5. The CDR3 spans 14 residues.

This chain joins TRBV9 and TRBJ2-7; possible D gene TRBD2, 5 bases. The V end lost 4 bases, the J end lost 3 bases, and 17 bases lay between the germline ends. The CDR3 totals 15 residues. Germline V CDR1 and CDR2: SGDLS, YYNGEE. The DNA of the CDR3 is TGTGCCAGCAGCCCACGACAAGAGGGCTACTACGAGCAGTACTTC. Protein product: CASSPRQEGYYEQYF.

This chain uses TRBV6-5 with TRBJ2-3; D unclear. CDR3 size: 14 residues. V was shortened by 5 bases and J by 0 bases, with 9 bases between the two germline ends. The germline V gene encodes CDR1 MNHEY and CDR2 SVGAGI. The CDR3 DNA reads as TGTGCCAGCAGTAAGGGTTCTAGCACAGATACGCAGTATTTT. Protein: CASSKGSSTDTQYF.

The rearrangement uses TRBV7-9 and TRBJ1-1; no clear D gene. V shed 5 bases and J shed 1 base, with 14 bases lying between them. Per the germline V gene, CDR1 is SEHNR and CDR2 is FQNEAQ (reference sequence). This CDR3 spans 15 amino acids. The CDR3 nucleotides are TGTGCCAGCAGCACCCTGACGGTCCGGAACACTGAAGCTTTCTTT. Translated: CASSTLTVRNTEAFF.

The chain uses TRBV30 and TRBJ1-5; perhaps TRBD1 as D (6 bases). This CDR3 spans 14 amino acids. V gave up 1 base and J gave up 0 bases, with 7 bases separating them. Looked up from germline, CDR1 is GTSNPN and CDR2 is SVGIG (reference sequence). CDR3 sequence: CAWSGGLSNQPQHF. CDR3 nucleotide sequence: TGTGCCTGGAGTGGGGGGCTTAGCAATCAGCCCCAGCATTTT.

V gene TRBV28 combines with J gene TRBJ1-2; weak D call: TRBD1 (6 bases). Trimming pared 1 base from V and 2 bases from J, leaving 14 bases between. This CDR3 has 16 amino acids. CDR1 is MDHEN and CDR2 is SYDVKM in the germline V gene. In DNA form, the CDR3 reads TGTGCCAGCAGTTTATACGGACAGACAGTAAACTATGGCTACACCTTC. Amino acids: CASSLYGQTVNYGYTF.

V usage is TRBV29-1 and J usage is TRBJ1-6; D is ambiguous. V gave up 5 bases and J gave up 4 bases, with 9 bases separating them. The germline CDR1 and CDR2 sequences are SQVTM and ANQGSEA. The CDR3 sequence is 13 residues long. The CDR3 sequence is CSVRRDYNSPLHF. The CDR3 DNA follows: TGCAGCGTTCGAAGGGATTATAATTCACCCCTCCACTTT. The complete variable domain, with remaining parts taken from reference TRBV29-1 and TRBJ1-6, reads SAVISQKPSRDICQRGTSLTIQCQVDSQVTMMFWYRQQPGQSLTLIATANQGSEATYESGFVIDKFPISRPNLTFSTLTVSNMSPEDSSIYLCSVRRDYNSPLHFGNGTRLTVT.

This clone showed up just once. The chain employs TRBV25-1 and TRBJ1-1, with D maybe TRBD1 (5 bases). The CDR3 has 15 residues. Germline values: CDR1 MGHDK, CDR2 SYGVNS. The germline V and J ends were trimmed by 0 bases and 1 base, with 9 bases remaining between them. Here the CDR3 DNA reads TGTGCCAGCAGTGAATATGGTAGGGGGAACACTGAAGCTTTCTTT. It translates to CASSEYGRGNTEAFF. Looking up the rest from reference TRBV25-1 and TRBJ1-1 gives the full variable domain: EADIYQTPRYLVIGTGKKITLECSQTMGHDKMYWYQQDPGMELHLIHYSYGVNSTEKGDLSSESTVSRIRTEHFPLTLESARPSHTSQYLCASSEYGRGNTEAFFGQGTRLTVV.

V gene TRBV6-1 combines with J gene TRBJ1-5, with unresolved D. The CDR3 contains 14 residues. Germline CDR1 is MNHNS and CDR2 is SASEGT. V was clipped by 8 bases and J by 4 bases, with 15 bases between them. In DNA form, the CDR3 reads TGTGCCAGCTCTCCGACTGGGATGAATCAGCCCCAGCATTTT. Its protein is CASSPTGMNQPQHF.

J is TRBJ2-5 and V is TRBV5-1; D remains unclear. Germline V gives CDR1 SGHRS, CDR2 YFSETQ. Trimming removed 5 bases from V and 3 bases from J, with 5 bases in between. CDR3 size: 11 residues. CDR3 nucleotides: TGCGCCAGCAGGGCGGAAGAGACCCAGTACTTC. Translated, it gives CASRAEETQYF.

The genes are TRBV5-1 and TRBJ1-2; D gene uncertain. In germline, CDR1 is SGHRS, CDR2 YFSETQ. Trimming took 9 bases from V and 3 from J, leaving 12 bases between them. This CDR3 is 12 amino acids long. The CDR3 reads CAILTLHYGYTF. CDR3 nucleotide sequence: TGCGCCATCTTAACGTTACACTATGGCTACACCTTC.

This chain joins TRBV6-1 and TRBJ1-2, with unresolved D. The CDR3 runs 17 residues. CDR1 is MNHNS and CDR2 is SASEGT in the germline V gene. Trimming stripped 3 bases from V and 2 bases from J, with 19 bases between. CDR3 loop: CASSEFTVLPLNYGYTF. The CDR3, as DNA: TGTGCCAGCAGTGAGTTCACCGTATTGCCTTTAAACTATGGCTACACCTTC.

In this sample, this clone turned up once. The chain carries TRBV30 and TRBJ1-2; D possibly corresponds to TRBD1 (6 bases). Trimming stripped 1 base from V and 8 bases from J, with 14 bases between. There are 13 residues in the CDR3. Germline CDR1 is GTSNPN and CDR2 is SVGIG (reference sequence). In nucleotides, the CDR3 is TGTGCCTGGAGTGCCGGGGGGGCGGGAGGCTACACCTTC. Translated, it gives CAWSAGGAGGYTF.

This rearrangement joins TRBV9 to TRBJ2-1, with 10 bases identical to TRBD1. Germline CDR1 SGDLS, CDR2 YYNGEE. The CDR3 loop spans 17 amino acids. With 4 bases clipped from V and 9 bases from J, the junction kept 16 bases outside the gene matches. CDR3 in amino acids: CASSPRDRGIHNGEQFF. CDR3 coding DNA: TGTGCCAGCAGCCCCCGGGACAGGGGAATCCACAACGGTGAGCAGTTCTTC.

The genes are TRBV11-2 and TRBJ1-1; 7 positions match TRBD1. J was trimmed by 4 bases and V by 1 base; bases with no gene match: 6. Germline lookup yields CDR1 SGHAT and CDR2 FQNNGV. This CDR3 has 15 residues. CDR3 amino acids: CASSLARGLGTEAFF. The CDR3, as DNA: TGTGCCAGCAGCTTAGCAAGGGGGCTGGGCACTGAAGCTTTCTTT.

V is TRBV27 and J is TRBJ2-7, with D perhaps TRBD1 or TRBD2 (7 bases each). The CDR3 covers 15 residues. V gave up 4 bases and J gave up 3 bases, with 16 bases separating them. Germline-derived CDR1 and CDR2 are MNHEY and SMNVEV (reference sequence). CDR3 sequence (DNA): TGTGCCAGCAGTTCCCCCAGGGGGGGCCTCTACGAGCAGTACTTC. Translating it yields CASSSPRGGLYEQYF.

This chain connects TRBV18 to TRBJ2-2; no clear D. Germline loops: CDR1 KGHSH, CDR2 LQKENI. The CDR3 has 11 residues. Trimming shortened V by 5 bases and J by 7 bases, and 5 bases separated the two germline ends. CDR3 nucleotides: TGTGCCAGCTCATTCATCGGGGAGCTGTTTTTT. Residues: CASSFIGELFF.

The gene calls are TRBV4-2 and TRBJ2-3; D may be TRBD1 or TRBD2 (5 bases each). The CDR3 covers 15 residues. Germline V gene sequence: CDR1 LGHNA, CDR2 YNFKEQ. With 1 base removed from V and 4 bases from J, the gap between germline ends came to 12 bases. CDR3 sequence reads: CASSQGGADSDTQYF. In nucleotides, the CDR3 is TGTGCCAGCAGCCAAGGAGGGGCGGACTCAGATACGCAGTATTTT.

This chain connects TRBV29-1 to TRBJ1-2, with no clear D. CDR3 length equals 11 residues. Germline V gives CDR1 SQVTM, CDR2 ANQGSEA. V lost 6 bases and J lost 6, with 11 bases in between. The chain's CDR3 is CSVVGRDGYTF. Here the CDR3 DNA reads TGCAGCGTAGTCGGGAGGGATGGCTACACCTTC.

This clone was seen just once. The chain links TRBV13 to TRBJ2-5; 7 bases map to TRBD2. The germline V gene has CDR1 PRHDT and CDR2 FYEKMQ (reference sequence). The CDR3 is 18 residues long. The ends lost 6 bases at V and 0 bases at J; junction bases unmatched: 16. The CDR3 DNA reads as TGTGCCAGCAGTGCAGGACCTAGGCCTAGCGGTTACCAAGAGACCCAGTACTTC. This gives the protein CASSAGPRPSGYQETQYF.

The gene calls are TRBV10-3 and TRBJ2-2, with D unclear. CDR3 length: 14 residues. Germline V gene sequence: CDR1 ENHRY, CDR2 SYGVKD. V was pared by 4 bases and J by 4 bases, with 10 bases between. The DNA for the CDR3 is TGTGCCATCAGTGCGGTATCTGGCACCGGGGAGCTGTTTTTT. Amino acids: CAISAVSGTGELFF.

Comment on this clone: Germline is not matched at one junction end, which may reflect a read error. The gene calls are TRBV2 and TRBJ1-1; D might be TRBD1 (5 bases). Germline V lookup: CDR1 SNHLY, CDR2 FYNNEI. The CDR3 is 17 residues long. The CDR3 loop is CASRLPLTGTANAEAFF. The DNA for the CDR3 is TGTGCCAGCAGACTTCCCCTTACCGGGACGGCGAACGCTGAAGCTTTCTTT.

This chain uses TRBV10-3 with TRBJ2-6; D gene ambiguous. CDR3 length: 15 amino acids. Germline V gene lookup returns CDR1 ENHRY and CDR2 SYGVKD. Trimming shortened V by 5 bases and J by 0 bases, and 8 bases separated the two germline ends. Here the CDR3 reads CAISSLDSGANVLTF. CDR3 sequence (DNA): TGTGCCATCAGTTCTCTTGACTCTGGGGCCAACGTCCTGACTTTC.

The V call is TRBV2, the J call TRBJ1-1, with a possible D match to TRBD1 (6 bases). The germline V and J ends were trimmed by 8 bases and 5 bases, with 21 bases remaining between them. Germline V gene sequence: CDR1 SNHLY, CDR2 FYNNEI. This CDR3 is built from 15 residues. CDR3 DNA: TGTGCCAGCTCCGGGGGGCGCATATCCGATACTGAAGCTTTCTTT. This translates into CASSGGRISDTEAFF.

This chain uses TRBV1 with TRBJ1-5; the table's D call, TRBD1, has no DNA check behind it. TRBV1 constitutes a pseudogene. This CDR3 has 15 residues. CDR3 residues: CTSSRAGLSNQPQHF. DNA for the CDR3: TGCACCAGCAGCCGAGCAGGTCTCAGCAATCAGCCCCAGCATTTT.

The chain links TRBV25-1 to TRBJ2-3; 7 nucleotides agree with TRBD2. This CDR3 is 14 amino acids long. Germline CDR1 is MGHDK and CDR2 is SYGVNS. Germline trimming cut 1 base from V and 5 bases from J; bases unmatched to any gene: 3. This CDR3 is CASSELASGDTQYF. As DNA, the CDR3 is TGTGCCAGCAGTGAATTGGCTAGCGGAGATACGCAGTATTTT.